The 9 T cell receptor beta chains listed next were all sequenced from one sample in a study of T-cell reconstitution after alpha-beta-depleted transplantation in children. It was with unique molecular identifiers that the TCRbeta library was prepared. TCRdb called the PCR reads again in MiXCR, with one record for every CDR3 protein. The repertoire has about 400,000 distinct CDR3 sequences, just over 20% of them found once; the top ten carry 3% to 4.5%. This material consisted of PBMCs from the stem cell graft donor, taken from the stem cell graft. These receptors all stem from a human donor who donated a stem cell graft to a child with acute myeloid leukemia.

Concerning this clonotype: One junction end does not reproduce the germline sequence, and a read error may be involved. This chain joins TRBV6-5 and TRBJ1-5; maybe TRBD1 (5 bases). The CDR3 extends over 15 amino acids. The germline V gene has CDR1 MNHEY and CDR2 SVGAGI. The CDR3 protein is CASSYSVGGRQPQHF. The CDR3 coding sequence is TGTGCCAGCAGCTACTCGGTGGGGGGTCGTCAGCCCCAGCATTTT.

This clonotype was counted between two and nine times. The rearrangement links TRBV20-1 to TRBJ1-5, with D tentatively TRBD1 (5 bases). CDR3 length: 15 amino acids. From germline, CDR1 is DFQATT and CDR2 SNEGSKA (reference sequence). Trimming left V 0 bases short and J 7 bases short, with 16 bases between. DNA for the CDR3: TGCAGTGCTAGAGATTTTCGCCAGGGTGGCCAGCCCCAGCATTTT. This encodes CSARDFRQGGQPQHF.

This clonotype was picked up a small number of times. This sequence joins TRBV20-1 and TRBJ2-5, with D perhaps matching TRBD2 (6 bases). CDR1 and CDR2 (germline): DFQATT, SNEGSKA (reference sequence). This CDR3 contains 13 residues. V lost 0 bases to trimming and J lost 4 bases, with 9 bases between them. Here the CDR3 DNA reads TGCAGTGCTAGAGATACGGGAGCAGAGACCCAGTACTTC. Its translation: CSARDTGAETQYF.

In this sample, this clonotype turned up a few times. The chain employs TRBV5-1 and TRBJ2-1, with TRBD1 identical over 7 bases. The CDR3 spans 14 residues. CDR1 SGHRS and CDR2 YFSETQ come from the germline V gene. V lost 4 bases, J lost 9 bases, and 10 bases stayed unmatched. The CDR3 DNA reads as TGCGCCAGCAGCCTTGACAGGGAATTGGGTGAGCAGTTCTTC. Translated, it gives CASSLDRELGEQFF.

The gene calls are TRBV24-1 and TRBJ2-3; TRBD1 matches 10 bases. This CDR3 region has 14 residues. The trim removed 4 bases at V and 5 bases at J, leaving 2 bases unmatched. Germline V CDR1 and CDR2: KGHDR, SFDVKD. CDR3 region: CATSDRTGGDTQYF. For the CDR3, the DNA is TGTGCCACCAGTGACCGGACAGGGGGAGATACGCAGTATTTT.

In this sample, this clonotype turned up many times. The V gene is TRBV27, the J gene TRBJ1-4, with 9 bases lining up with TRBD1. This CDR3 has 15 amino acids. Per the germline V gene, CDR1 is MNHEY and CDR2 is SMNVEV (reference sequence). V lost 5 bases, J lost 5 bases, and 6 bases stayed unmatched. CDR3 region: CASSPMTGGNEKLFF. CDR3 nucleotide sequence: TGTGCCAGCAGTCCCATGACAGGGGGAAATGAAAAACTGTTTTTT.

This clonotype has ten or more counts. The CDR3 spells CSATLLRIGETQYF. The CDR3, as DNA: TGCAGTGCCACCCTCCTGAGAATCGGGGAGACCCAGTACTTC. This chain uses TRBV20-1 with TRBJ2-5; unclear D gene. This CDR3 region has 14 residues. From germline, CDR1 is DFQATT and CDR2 SNEGSKA (reference sequence). V dropped 6 bases and J dropped 5 bases, with 19 bases sitting between them.

V and J are TRBV5-1 and TRBJ2-3, with a possible D match to TRBD2 (5 bases). CDR3 length: 16 amino acids. Germline V gene sequence: CDR1 SGHRS, CDR2 YFSETQ. Trimming pared 0 bases from V and 4 bases from J, leaving 15 bases between. CDR3 DNA: TGCGCCAGCAGCTTGGCCTCTAGTGGGAGTGCAGATACGCAGTATTTT. Protein sequence: CASSLASSGSADTQYF.

This clonotype was counted only a few times. The chain joins TRBV7-2 to TRBJ2-2; possibly TRBD2 for D (6 bases). Germline loops: CDR1 SGHTA, CDR2 FQGNSA. This CDR3 has 15 residues. Trimming shortened V by 1 base and J by 6 bases, and 12 bases separated the two germline ends. For the CDR3, the DNA is TGTGCCAGCAGCTTAGTACTAGCTATCCCCGGGGAGCTGTTTTTT. Its protein product is CASSLVLAIPGELFF.